The clone carrying this T cell receptor beta chain was seen repeatedly, ten times or more. The data were taken from a study of regulatory T cells in long-lasting Graves disease. This sample's time point: persistent/refractory GD, antithyroid drugs over 5 years with positive TRAb. TCR sequences were obtained from RNA taken from PBMCs. The germline CDR1 and CDR2 sequences are SGHVS and FQNEAQ. Trimming at V came to 1 base and at J to 7 bases, leaving 5 bases not matched to a gene. This CDR3 comprises 14 residues. Arm-PCR of CDR3 regions and iRepertoire HTBI primers were the basis on which TCR beta libraries were built. TCRdb re-called the multiplex PCR reads with MiXCR, one entry per CDR3 protein. The repertoire holds fewer than 450,000 distinct CDR3 sequences, with less than 25% as singletons.

This receptor was identified in a female donor with Graves disease. Sequences were derived from peripheral blood mononuclear cells (PBMCs), sampled when the disease was refractory, from a patient treated with antithyroid drugs. This chain links TRBV7-8 with TRBJ2-7; TRBD2 matches 9 bases. The CDR3 region is CASSLEPSGGEQYF. CDR3 DNA sequence: TGTGCCAGCAGCTTAGAACCCAGCGGGGGGGAGCAGTACTTC.